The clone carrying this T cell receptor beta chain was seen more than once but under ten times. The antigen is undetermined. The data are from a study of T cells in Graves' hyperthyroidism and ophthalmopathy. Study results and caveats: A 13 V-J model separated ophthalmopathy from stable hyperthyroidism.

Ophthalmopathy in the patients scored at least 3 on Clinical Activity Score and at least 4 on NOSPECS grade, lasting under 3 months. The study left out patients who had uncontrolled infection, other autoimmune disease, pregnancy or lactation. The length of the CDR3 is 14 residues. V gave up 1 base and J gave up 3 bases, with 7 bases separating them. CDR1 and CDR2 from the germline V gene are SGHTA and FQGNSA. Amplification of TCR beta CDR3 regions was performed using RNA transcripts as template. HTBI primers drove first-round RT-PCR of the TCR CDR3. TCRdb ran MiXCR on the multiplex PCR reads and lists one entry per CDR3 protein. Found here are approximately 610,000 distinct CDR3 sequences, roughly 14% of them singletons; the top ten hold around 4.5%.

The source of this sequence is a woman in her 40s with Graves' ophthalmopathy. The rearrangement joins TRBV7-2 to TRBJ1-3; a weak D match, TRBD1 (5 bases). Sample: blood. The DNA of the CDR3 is TGTGCCAGCAGCTTAGTAGGGGTTGGAAACACCATATATTTT. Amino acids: CASSLVGVGNTIYF.